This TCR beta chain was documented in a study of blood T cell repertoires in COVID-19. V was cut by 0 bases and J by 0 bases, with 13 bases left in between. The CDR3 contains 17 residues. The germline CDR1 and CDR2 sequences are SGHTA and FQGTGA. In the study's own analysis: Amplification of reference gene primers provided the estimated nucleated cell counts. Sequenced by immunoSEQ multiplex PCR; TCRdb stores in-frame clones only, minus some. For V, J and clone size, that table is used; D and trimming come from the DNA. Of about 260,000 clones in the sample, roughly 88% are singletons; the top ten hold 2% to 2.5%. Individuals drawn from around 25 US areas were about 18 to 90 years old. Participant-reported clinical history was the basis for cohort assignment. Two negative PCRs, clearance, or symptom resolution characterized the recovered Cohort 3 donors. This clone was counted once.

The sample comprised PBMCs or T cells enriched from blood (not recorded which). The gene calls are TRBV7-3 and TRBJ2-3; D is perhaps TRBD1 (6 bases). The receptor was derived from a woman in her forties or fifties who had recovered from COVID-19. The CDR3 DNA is TGTGCCAGCAGCTTAACGTTCCCCGGACAGAGCACAGATACGCAGTATTTT. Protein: CASSLTFPGQSTDTQYF.